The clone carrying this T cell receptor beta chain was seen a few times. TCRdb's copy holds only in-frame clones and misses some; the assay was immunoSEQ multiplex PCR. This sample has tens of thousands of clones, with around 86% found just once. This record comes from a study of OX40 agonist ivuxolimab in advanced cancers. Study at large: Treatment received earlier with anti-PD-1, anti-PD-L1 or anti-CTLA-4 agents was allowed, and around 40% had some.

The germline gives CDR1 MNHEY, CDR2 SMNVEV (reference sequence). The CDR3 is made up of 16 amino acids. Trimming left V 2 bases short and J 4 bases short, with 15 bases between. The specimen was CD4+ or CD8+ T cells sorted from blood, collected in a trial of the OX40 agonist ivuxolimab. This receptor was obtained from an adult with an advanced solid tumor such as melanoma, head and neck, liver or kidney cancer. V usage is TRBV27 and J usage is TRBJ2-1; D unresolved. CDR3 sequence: CASSLQQGIKYNEQFF. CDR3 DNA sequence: TGTGCCAGCAGTTTACAGCAAGGCATCAAATACAATGAGCAGTTCTTC.